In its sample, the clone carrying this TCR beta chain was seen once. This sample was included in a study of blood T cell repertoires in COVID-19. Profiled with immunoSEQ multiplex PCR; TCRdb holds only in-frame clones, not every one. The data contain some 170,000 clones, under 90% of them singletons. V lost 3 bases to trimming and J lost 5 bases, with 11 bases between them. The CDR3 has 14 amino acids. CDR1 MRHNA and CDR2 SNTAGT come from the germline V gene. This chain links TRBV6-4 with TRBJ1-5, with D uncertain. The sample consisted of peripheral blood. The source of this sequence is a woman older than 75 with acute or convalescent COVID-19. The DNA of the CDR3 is TGTGCCAGCAGTGAAACTAGTGGGGATCAGCCCCAGCATTTT. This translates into CASSETSGDQPQHF.